The TCR beta chain under discussion was sequenced for a study of metastatic and nonmetastatic thyroid tumors. Study-wide background: Both malignant and benign thyroid patients supplied peripheral blood and tumor or nodule tissue samples, across which the repertoires of these patients were then compared. Broader study findings: Reports indicated that malignant thyroid tumors showed significantly higher TCR beta diversity than benign nodules did, in blood and tumor.

Original processing methods: Built for papillary thyroid cancer, a distant-metastasis classifier drew on CDR3 differences across clinicopathological groups. TCRdb re-called the PCR reads through MiXCR. TCRdb, rather than the study authors, made the V and J calls. Counted here are 20,000 or so clones, 12% occurring once; the ten biggest clones make up 6.2%. Germline CDR1 reads SNHLY; CDR2 reads FYNNEI. CDR3 length equals 14 residues. V shed 6 bases, J shed 5 bases, and the junction held 6 bases outside the gene matches. By sample share, this clone is medium-sized. What it binds is not known. None of the patients had undergone any treatment ahead of thyroid surgery.

This TCR derives from a male donor with papillary thyroid cancer or a benign thyroid nodule (not recorded which). Some clones in this sample may be carry-over from other donors' samples. Material for sequencing was blood. The chain recombines TRBV2 with TRBJ2-2, with 7 bases lining up with TRBD2. The CDR3 sequence: CASRWQGGTGELFF. The CDR3 DNA follows: TGTGCCAGCAGGTGGCAGGGAGGGACCGGGGAGCTGTTTTTT.